What follows is one T cell receptor (beta chain) and its context. Antigen: not known. Germline V gives CDR1 LNHDA, CDR2 SQIVND (reference sequence). V was shortened by 3 bases and J by 3 bases, with 15 bases between the two germline ends. This CDR3 has 15 amino acids. This sample was taken from a study of T cell repertoires in cytomegalovirus infection. TCRdb reprocessed the reads with MiXCR, giving one entry per CDR3 protein. The sample contains about 480,000 distinct CDR3 sequences, around a third of which appear only once. The specimen comprised cultured PBMCs, sampled from culture after CMV antigen stimulation. The gene calls are TRBV19 and TRBJ2-7, with D possibly TRBD2 on 6 matching bases. This receptor was obtained from a human donor in good health (CMV status not recorded). Some clones in this sample may be carry-over from other donors' samples. The CDR3 loop is CASSISGLNHYEQYF. As DNA, the CDR3 is TGTGCCAGTAGTATTTCGGGACTGAATCACTACGAGCAGTACTTC.